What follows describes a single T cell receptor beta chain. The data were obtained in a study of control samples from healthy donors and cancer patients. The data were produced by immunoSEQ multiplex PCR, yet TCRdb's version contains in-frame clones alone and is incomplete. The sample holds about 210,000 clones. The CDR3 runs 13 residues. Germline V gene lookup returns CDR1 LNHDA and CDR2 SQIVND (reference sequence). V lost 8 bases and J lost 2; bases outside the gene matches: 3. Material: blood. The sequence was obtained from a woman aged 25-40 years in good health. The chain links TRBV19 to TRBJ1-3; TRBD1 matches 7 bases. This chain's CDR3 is CASSGQAGNTIYF. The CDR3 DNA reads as TGTGCCAGTTCTGGACAGGCTGGAAACACCATATATTTT.